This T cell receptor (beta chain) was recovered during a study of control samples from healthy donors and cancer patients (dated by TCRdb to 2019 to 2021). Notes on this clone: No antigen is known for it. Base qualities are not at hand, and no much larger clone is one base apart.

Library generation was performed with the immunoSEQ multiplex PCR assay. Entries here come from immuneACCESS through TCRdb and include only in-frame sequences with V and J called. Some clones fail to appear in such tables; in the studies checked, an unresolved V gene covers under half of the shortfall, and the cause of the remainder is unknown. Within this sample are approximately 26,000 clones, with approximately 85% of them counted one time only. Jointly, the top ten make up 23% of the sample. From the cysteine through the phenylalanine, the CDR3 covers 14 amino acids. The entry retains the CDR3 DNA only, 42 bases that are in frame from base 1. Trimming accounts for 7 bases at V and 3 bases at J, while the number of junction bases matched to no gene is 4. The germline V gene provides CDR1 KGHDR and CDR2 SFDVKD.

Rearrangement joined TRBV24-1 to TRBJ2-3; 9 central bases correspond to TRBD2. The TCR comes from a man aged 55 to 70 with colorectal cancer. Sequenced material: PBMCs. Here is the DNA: TGTGCCACCAGCTCCGCGGGGGGGACAGATACGCAGTATTTT. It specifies CATSSAGGTDTQYF.